This T cell receptor beta chain emerged from a study of response to subunit inactivated influenza vaccine. This clonotype has just a few counts. Its antigen is not identified. TCRdb re-analysed the RT-PCR reads in MiXCR, keeping a single row per CDR3 protein. The sample has about 780,000 distinct CDR3 sequences, about 18% seen once; the top ten hold around 9.9%. The CDR3 consists of 16 residues. In germline, CDR1 is DFQATT, CDR2 SNEGSKA (reference sequence). With 5 bases removed from V and 5 bases from J, the gap between germline ends came to 21 bases. General observations from the study: The authors suggested that few new T cells are recruited per seasonal influenza vaccination.

The source material was PBMCs from blood, sampled more than 4 days after vaccination. The source of this sequence is a man between 45 and 60 years old who received an inactivated influenza vaccine. The chain carries TRBV20-1 and TRBJ2-2, with D tentatively TRBD2 (7 bases). CDR3 coding DNA: TGCAGTGCTCCGGACCGGGGGGCTAGAGGAACCGGGGAGCTGTTTTTT. Translating gives CSAPDRGARGTGELFF.